The rows below give T cell receptor beta chains drawn from one sample of a study of T-cell reconstitution after alpha-beta-depleted transplantation in children. Each CDR3 protein gets one entry after TCRdb re-called the PCR reads with MiXCR. The sample contains approximately 650,000 distinct CDR3 sequences, approximately 14% of which appear only once. The source material was PBMCs, sampled before TCRalphabeta/CD19-depleted stem cell transplant. These receptors all come from a girl between 2 and 10 years old with congenital amegakaryocytic thrombocytopenia, due to receive a stem cell transplant. Each CDR3 is given with its conserved first and last residue. A D gene is named only where the DNA matches it firmly. For some rows the clone size is stated as once, few or many, or as a class when expanded; others skip it.

CDR3aa: CASSSVRVNPSYEQYF; v_gene: TRBV7-8; len: 16; abundance: few; d_gene: -
CDR3aa: CSAKSLAGRSYEQYF; v_gene: TRBV20-1; len: 15; abundance: few; d_gene: TRBD2
CDR3aa: CASSLAGHVTQYF; v_gene: TRBV5-1; len: 13; abundance: many; d_gene: -
CDR3aa: CASSADTYEQYF; v_gene: TRBV5-1; len: 12; abundance: -; d_gene: -
CDR3aa: CASSLDFSSGRVTYNEQFF; v_gene: TRBV11-2; len: 19; abundance: -; d_gene: TRBD2
CDR3aa: CASSLGGWTSGSYEQYF; v_gene: TRBV5-1; len: 17; abundance: few; d_gene: TRBD2
CDR3aa: CSLRGSTDTQYF; v_gene: TRBV20-1; len: 12; abundance: -; d_gene: -
CDR3aa: CASSEERVDTQYF; v_gene: TRBV6-1; len: 13; abundance: few; d_gene: -
CDR3aa: CASSLVGYGEAFF; v_gene: TRBV5-1; len: 13; abundance: -; d_gene: -
CDR3aa: CGSTGRNSETQYF; v_gene: TRBV12-3/TRBV12-4; len: 13; abundance: many; d_gene: -
CDR3aa: CSASRLVAFGGNYGYTF; v_gene: TRBV20-1; len: 17; abundance: many; d_gene: -
CDR3aa: CASSLIYNEQFF; v_gene: TRBV11-2; len: 12; abundance: few; d_gene: -
CDR3aa: CASSVLANTGELFF; v_gene: TRBV9; len: 14; abundance: many; d_gene: -
CDR3aa: CSARDPWSSRQANYGYTF; v_gene: TRBV20-1; len: 18; abundance: many; d_gene: -
CDR3aa: CASSLAFGLEGEQFF; v_gene: TRBV5-1; len: 15; abundance: many; d_gene: -
CDR3aa: CSARVQGGTGELFF; v_gene: TRBV20-1; len: 14; abundance: -; d_gene: -
CDR3aa: CASSQGWTYQETQYF; v_gene: TRBV4-1; len: 15; abundance: many; d_gene: -
CDR3aa: CASSFPVTSTDTQYF; v_gene: TRBV28; len: 15; abundance: -; d_gene: -
CDR3aa: CASSLAGHPNYGYTF; v_gene: TRBV5-1; len: 15; abundance: few; d_gene: -
CDR3aa: CASPDRLAGGPGYNEQFF; v_gene: TRBV4-1; len: 18; abundance: -; d_gene: TRBD2
CDR3aa: CASSYSTFSSLTSGRGNEQFF; v_gene: TRBV6-2/TRBV6-3; len: 21; abundance: few; d_gene: TRBD2
CDR3aa: CASSLPTSGRYTQYF; v_gene: TRBV4-1; len: 15; abundance: few; d_gene: TRBD2
CDR3aa: CSARDANNEQFF; v_gene: TRBV20-1; len: 12; abundance: many; d_gene: -